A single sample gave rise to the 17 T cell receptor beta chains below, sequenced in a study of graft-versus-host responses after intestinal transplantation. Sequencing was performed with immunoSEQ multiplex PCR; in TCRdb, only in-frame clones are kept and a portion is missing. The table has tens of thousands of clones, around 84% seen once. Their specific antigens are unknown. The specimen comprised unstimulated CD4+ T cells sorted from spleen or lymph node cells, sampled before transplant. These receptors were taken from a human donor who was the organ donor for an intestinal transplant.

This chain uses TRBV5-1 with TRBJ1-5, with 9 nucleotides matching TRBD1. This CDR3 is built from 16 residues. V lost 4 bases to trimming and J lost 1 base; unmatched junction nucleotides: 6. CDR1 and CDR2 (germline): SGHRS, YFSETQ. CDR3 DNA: TGCGCCAGCAGCGTCCGGGACAGGGCGAGCAATCAGCCCCAGCATTTT. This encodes CASSVRDRASNQPQHF.

The CDR3 loop reads CASSLAGSAYGYTF. The DNA of the CDR3 is TGTGCCAGCAGCTTGGCCGGGTCGGCCTATGGCTACACCTTC. The V gene is TRBV5-4, the J gene TRBJ1-2; D remains unclear. Looked up from germline, CDR1 is SGHNT and CDR2 is YYREEE (reference sequence). The CDR3 extends over 14 amino acids. V was trimmed by 0 bases and J by 4 bases, leaving 10 bases between them.

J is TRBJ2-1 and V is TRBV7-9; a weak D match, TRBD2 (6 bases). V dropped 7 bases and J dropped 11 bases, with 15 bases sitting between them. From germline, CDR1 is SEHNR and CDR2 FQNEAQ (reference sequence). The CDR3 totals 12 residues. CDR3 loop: CASISLGGKQFF. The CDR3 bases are TGTGCCAGCATCTCGCTTGGGGGGAAGCAGTTCTTC. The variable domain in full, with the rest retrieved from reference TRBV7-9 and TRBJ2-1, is DTGVSQNPRHKITKRGQNVTFRCDPISEHNRLYWYRQTLGQGPEFLTYFQNEAQLEKSRLLSDRFSAERPKGSFSTLEIQRTEQGDSAMYLCASISLGGKQFFGPGTRLTVL.

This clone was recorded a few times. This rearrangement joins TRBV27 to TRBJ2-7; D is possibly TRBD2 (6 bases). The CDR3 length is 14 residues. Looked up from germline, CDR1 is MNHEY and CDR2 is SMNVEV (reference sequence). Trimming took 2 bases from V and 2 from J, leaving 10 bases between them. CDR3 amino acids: CASSLGWGAYEQYF. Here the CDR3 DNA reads TGTGCCAGCAGTTTAGGTTGGGGGGCCTACGAGCAGTACTTC.

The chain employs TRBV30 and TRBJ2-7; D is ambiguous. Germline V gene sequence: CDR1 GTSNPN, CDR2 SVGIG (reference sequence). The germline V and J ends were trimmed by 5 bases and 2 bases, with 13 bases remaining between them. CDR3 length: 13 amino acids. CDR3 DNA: TGTGCCTGGGCCACGGACCTAACCTACGAGCAGTACTTC. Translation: CAWATDLTYEQYF.

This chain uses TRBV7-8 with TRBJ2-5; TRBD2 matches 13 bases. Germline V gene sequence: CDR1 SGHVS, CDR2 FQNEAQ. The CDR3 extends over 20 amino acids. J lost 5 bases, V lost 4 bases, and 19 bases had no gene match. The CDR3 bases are TGTGCCAGCAGCTGGGTTCGGGGGCGAGGACTAGCGGGAGCAGGGGAGACCCAGTACTTC. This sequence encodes CASSWVRGRGLAGAGETQYF.

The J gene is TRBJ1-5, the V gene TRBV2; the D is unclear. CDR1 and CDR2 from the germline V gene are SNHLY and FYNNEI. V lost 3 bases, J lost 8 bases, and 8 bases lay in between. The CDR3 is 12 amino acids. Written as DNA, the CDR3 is TGTGCCAGCAGTGATGAGGTTGAGCCCCAGCATTTT. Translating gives CASSDEVEPQHF.

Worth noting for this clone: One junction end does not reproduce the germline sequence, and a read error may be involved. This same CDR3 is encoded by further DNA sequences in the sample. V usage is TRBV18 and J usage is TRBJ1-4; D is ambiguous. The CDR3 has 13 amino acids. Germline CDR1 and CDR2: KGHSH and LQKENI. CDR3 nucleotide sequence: TGTGCCAGTTCACGACAAACTAATGAAAAACTGTTTTTT. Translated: CASSRQTNEKLFF.

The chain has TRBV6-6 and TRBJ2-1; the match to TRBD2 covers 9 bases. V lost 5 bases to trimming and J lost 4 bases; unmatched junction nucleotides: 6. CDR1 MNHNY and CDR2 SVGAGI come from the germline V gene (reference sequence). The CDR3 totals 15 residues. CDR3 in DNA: TGTGCCAGCAGTAGCAGCGGGAGGACTTACAATGAGCAGTTCTTC. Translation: CASSSSGRTYNEQFF.

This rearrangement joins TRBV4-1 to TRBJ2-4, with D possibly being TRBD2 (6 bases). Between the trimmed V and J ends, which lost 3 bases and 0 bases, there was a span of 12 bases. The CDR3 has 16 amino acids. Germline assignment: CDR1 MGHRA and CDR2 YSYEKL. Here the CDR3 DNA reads TGCGCCAGCAGCCACCCCCTGGGGGGAGCCAAAAACATTCAGTACTTC. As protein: CASSHPLGGAKNIQYF.

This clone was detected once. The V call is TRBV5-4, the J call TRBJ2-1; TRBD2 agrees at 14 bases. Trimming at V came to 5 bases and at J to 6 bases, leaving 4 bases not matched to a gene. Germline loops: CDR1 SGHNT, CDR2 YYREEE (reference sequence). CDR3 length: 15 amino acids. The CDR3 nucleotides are TGTGCCAGCAGAGCTGGACTAGCGGGAGGCAATGAGCAGTTCTTC. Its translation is CASRAGLAGGNEQFF. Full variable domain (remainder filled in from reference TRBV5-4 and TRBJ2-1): ETGVTQSPTHLIKTRGQQVTLRCSSQSGHNTVSWYQQALGQGPQFIFQYYREEENGRGNFPPRFSGLQFPNYSSELNVNALELDDSALYLCASRAGLAGGNEQFFGPGTRLTVL.

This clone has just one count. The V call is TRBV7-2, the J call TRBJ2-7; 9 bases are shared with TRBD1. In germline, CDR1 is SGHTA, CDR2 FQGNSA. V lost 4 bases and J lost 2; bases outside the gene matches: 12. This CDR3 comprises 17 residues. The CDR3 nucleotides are TGTGCCAGCAGCTCCCTGAAGGAGGGACAGGGACCCTACGAGCAGTACTTC. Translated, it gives CASSSLKEGQGPYEQYF.

In nucleotides, the CDR3 is TGCGCCAGCAGCTCCCAGGGGAGGTACGAGCAGTACTTC. This sequence encodes CASSSQGRYEQYF. V gene TRBV5-1 combines with J gene TRBJ2-7, with D possibly called TRBD1 or TRBD2 (6 bases each). Trimming cost V 3 bases and J 4 bases, with 11 bases left between them. Germline CDR1 and CDR2: SGHRS and YFSETQ. The CDR3 runs to 13 residues.

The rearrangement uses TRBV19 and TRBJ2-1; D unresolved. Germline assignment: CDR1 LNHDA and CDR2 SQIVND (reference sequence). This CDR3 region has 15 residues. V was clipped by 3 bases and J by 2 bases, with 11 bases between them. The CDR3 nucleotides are TGTGCCAGTAGTATTTTCGGGCAAACCTACAATGAGCAGTTCTTC. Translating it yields CASSIFGQTYNEQFF.

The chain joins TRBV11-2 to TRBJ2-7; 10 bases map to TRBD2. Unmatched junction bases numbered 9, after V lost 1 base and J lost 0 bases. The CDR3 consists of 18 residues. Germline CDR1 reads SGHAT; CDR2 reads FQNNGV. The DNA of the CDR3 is TGTGCCAGCAGCTTAGGCCCCGGGACTAGCGTCCTCTCCTACGAGCAGTACTTC. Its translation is CASSLGPGTSVLSYEQYF.

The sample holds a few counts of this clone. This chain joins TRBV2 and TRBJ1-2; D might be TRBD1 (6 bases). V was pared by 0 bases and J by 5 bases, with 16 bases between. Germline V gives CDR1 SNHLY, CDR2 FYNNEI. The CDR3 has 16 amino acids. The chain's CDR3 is CASSEAGGGPLYGYTF. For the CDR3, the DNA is TGTGCCAGCAGTGAAGCTGGGGGGGGGCCCCTATATGGCTACACCTTC. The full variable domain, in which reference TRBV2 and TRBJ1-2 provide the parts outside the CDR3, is EPEVTQTPSHQVTQMGQEVILRCVPISNHLYFYWYRQILGQKVEFLVSFYNNEISEKSEIFDDQFSVERPDGSNFTLKIRSTKLEDSAMYFCASSEAGGGPLYGYTFGSGTRLTVV.

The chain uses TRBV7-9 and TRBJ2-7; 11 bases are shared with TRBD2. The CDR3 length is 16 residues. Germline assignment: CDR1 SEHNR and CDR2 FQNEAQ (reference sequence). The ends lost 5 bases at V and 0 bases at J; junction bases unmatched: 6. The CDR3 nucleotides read TGTGCCAGCAGCCTGGGACTAGCGGATAGCTCCTACGAGCAGTACTTC. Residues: CASSLGLADSSYEQYF.